In this sample, the clone carrying this TCR beta chain turned up many times. The antigen is not known. The data originate from a study of cytomegalovirus exposure and HLA in healthy donors. Only in-frame clones appear in the TCRdb table, and some are missing; sequencing was by immunoSEQ multiplex PCR. The sample holds about 200,000 clones, roughly 84% seen once. Study-level points and caveats: Investigators reported 150 to 200 TCR beta chains as tied to cytomegalovirus. Most TCR sequences were rare, but some public TCRs occurred in many donors.

The V end lost 5 bases, the J end lost 6 bases, and 13 bases lay between the germline ends. The CDR3 is made up of 13 amino acids. Germline-derived CDR1 and CDR2 are MNHNY and SVGAGI (reference sequence). Sequencing used PBMCs. The sequence came from a woman under 30 in good health and CMV-seropositive. The V gene is TRBV6-6, the J gene TRBJ1-1; D is undetermined. CDR3 DNA: TGTGCCAGCAGTCCGTATCGGGTCGCTGAAGCTTTCTTT. Protein product: CASSPYRVAEAFF.